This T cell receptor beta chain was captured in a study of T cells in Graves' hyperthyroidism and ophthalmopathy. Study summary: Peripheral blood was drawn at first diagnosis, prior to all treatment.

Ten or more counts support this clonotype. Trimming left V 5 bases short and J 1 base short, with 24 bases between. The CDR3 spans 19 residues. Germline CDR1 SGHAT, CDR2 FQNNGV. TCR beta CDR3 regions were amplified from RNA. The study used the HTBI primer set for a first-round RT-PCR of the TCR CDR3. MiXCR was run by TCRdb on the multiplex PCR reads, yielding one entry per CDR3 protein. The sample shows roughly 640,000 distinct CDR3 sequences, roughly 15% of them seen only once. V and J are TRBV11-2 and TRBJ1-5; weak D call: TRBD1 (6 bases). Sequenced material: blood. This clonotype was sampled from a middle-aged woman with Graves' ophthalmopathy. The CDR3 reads CASSPSVRGEVGSNQPQHF. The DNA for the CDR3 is TGTGCCAGCAGCCCTTCAGTCAGGGGAGAGGTTGGGAGCAATCAGCCCCAGCATTTT. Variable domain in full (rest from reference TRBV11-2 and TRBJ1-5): EAGVAQSPRYKIIEKRQSVAFWCNPISGHATLYWYQQILGQGPKLLIQFQNNGVVDDSQLPKDRFSAERLKGVDSTLKIQPAKLEDSAVYLCASSPSVRGEVGSNQPQHFGDGTRLSIL.